The clone carrying this TCR beta chain was recorded a few times. The entry originates in a study of blood T cell repertoires in COVID-19. Germline CDR1 is SGHRS and CDR2 is YFSETQ. Trimming left V 0 bases short and J 6 bases short, with 7 bases between. The length of the CDR3 is 12 residues. Some clones are missing from TCRdb's copy, which holds only in-frame ones; the method was immunoSEQ multiplex PCR. Among 81,000 or so clones, about 89% were seen once, and the ten largest hold roughly 12%. The TCR comes from a man aged 65 to 85 with active or convalescent COVID-19. J is TRBJ2-7 and V is TRBV5-1; D is uncertain. Material: peripheral blood. This CDR3 reads CASSLDSPEQYF. In nucleotides, the CDR3 is TGCGCCAGCAGCTTGGACAGCCCCGAGCAGTACTTC.